This is a list of T cell receptor beta chains from one sample in a study of CXCR3-negative and CXCR3-positive naive CD8 T cells. One entry per CDR3 protein, without DNA, is what TCRdb gives after re-calling the 5' RACE reads. The sample's table shows 120,000 to 150,000 distinct CDR3 sequences. Specimen: naive CXCR3+ CD8+ T cells from blood. These receptors all come from a human donor in good health. Some clones in this sample may be carry-over from other donors' samples. Each CDR3 is given with its conserved first and last residue.

V	J	CDR3
TRBV2	TRBJ1-1	CASSLLGTGQNWGYTEAFF
TRBV4-3	TRBJ2-1	CASSQDSLRGLPSYNEQFF
TRBV29-1	TRBJ2-7	CSVAFSGQLYEQYF
TRBV7-9	TRBJ2-1	CASSPPTSGAYNEQFF
TRBV13	TRBJ2-7	CASSTRGTYEQYF
TRBV4-3	TRBJ2-7	CASSQDGRGTGAYEQYF
TRBV20-1	TRBJ2-1	CSARGQGARNEQFF
TRBV9	TRBJ2-6	CASTSSSGANVLTF
TRBV7-9	TRBJ1-4	CASSLEMETSSEKLFF
TRBV7-6	TRBJ2-2	CASSLEQGNTGELFF
TRBV28	TRBJ2-7	CASSLGAGEYF
TRBV10-2	TRBJ1-1	CASSPQAANTEAFF
TRBV6-1	TRBJ2-4	CASSEVETGTYGENIQYF
TRBV7-6	TRBJ1-2	CASSSQGTSYGYTF
TRBV12-3/TRBV12-4	TRBJ1-5	CASSFSQGQNQPQHF
TRBV28	TRBJ2-7	CASSLLLGIHEQYF
TRBV4-1	TRBJ2-1	CASSQVVRSSSSNEQFF
TRBV29-1	TRBJ2-1	CSAEGGRDYNEQFF
TRBV7-6	TRBJ2-3	CASSLAVAGGPSSTDTQYF
TRBV7-9	TRBJ2-5	CASSGPTVQETQYF
TRBV7-9	TRBJ2-3	CASSHSGRSADTQYF